This T cell receptor (beta chain) was identified in a study of cytomegalovirus exposure and HLA in healthy donors. Germline assignment: CDR1 MNHEY and CDR2 SMNVEV (reference sequence). Between the trimmed V and J ends, which lost 0 bases and 1 base, there was a span of 9 bases. The CDR3 consists of 15 residues. Libraries were prepared by immunoSEQ multiplex PCR; TCRdb keeps only in-frame clonotypes and omits some of them. The sample includes 90,000 to 130,000 clones, about 85% of them seen just once. General study results and limits: As confirmed in vitro, three CMV-associated chains were specific for CMV antigens.

Points on this clone: Antigen unknown.

The donors were members of the validation cohort, which comprised 100 to 150 subjects and was separate from the first cohort of 600 to 800 subjects. The chain joins TRBV27 to TRBJ1-1; D is uncertain. The clonotype originates from a woman aged 18-29 years in good health and CMV-seronegative. Sequenced sample: PBMCs. This chain's CDR3 is CASSLSSRRNTEAFF. CDR3 DNA: TGTGCCAGCAGTTTATCGTCTAGAAGGAACACTGAAGCTTTCTTT.